This T cell receptor beta chain was obtained from a study of T cell changes during pregnancy in multiple sclerosis. Trimming left V 6 bases short and J 6 bases short, with 11 bases between. From germline, CDR1 is MNHNY and CDR2 SVGAGI (reference sequence). The CDR3 sequence is 12 residues long. This clone was seen just once. The method was immunoSEQ multiplex PCR; TCRdb's version includes in-frame clones alone and lacks a portion of them. The sample contains approximately 71,000 clones, around 90% of which appear only once. The gene calls are TRBV6-6 and TRBJ1-1, with D hard to call. The clonotype originates from a female donor with multiple sclerosis, enrolled in a pregnancy study. Sequences were derived from peripheral blood, sampled in the second trimester of pregnancy. The CDR3 DNA is TGTGCCAGCAGCGGACTGACTTCTGAAGCTTTCTTT. Encoded protein: CASSGLTSEAFF.